This T cell receptor (beta chain) is from a study of blood T cell repertoires in COVID-19. CDR3 length: 15 residues. V shed 4 bases and J 8 bases; nucleotides not matched to a gene: 9. Germline V gene lookup returns CDR1 SGHVS and CDR2 FNYEAQ. Produced via immunoSEQ multiplex PCR; TCRdb's table is partial and in-frame only. The profile shows about 200,000 clones, roughly 81% of them singletons. Source material: peripheral blood. The TCR comes from a woman between 65 and 79 years old with active or convalescent COVID-19. The V gene is TRBV7-6, the J gene TRBJ2-1, with 9 positions matching TRBD1. The CDR3 is CASSSGTGRIDEQFF. The CDR3 region has the DNA TGTGCCAGCAGCTCCGGGACAGGGAGGATAGATGAGCAGTTCTTC.